This TCR beta chain derives from a study of cytomegalovirus exposure and HLA in healthy donors. Regarding the study as a whole: Analyzed later, most CMV-associated TCR beta chains appeared HLA-restricted.

About this clone: As yet, its antigen is unknown.

With 60 Vbeta and 13 Jbeta primers, the PCR was carried out. The data were produced by immunoSEQ multiplex PCR, yet TCRdb's version contains in-frame clones alone and is incomplete. The sample contains 150,000 or so clones, approximately 75% of which appear only once. Sequenced input: PBMCs. This TCR was sampled from a man younger than 30 in good health and CMV-seronegative.

CDR3 loop: CASSLEDGGRDEQFF. CDR3 coding DNA: TGTGCCAGCAGTTTAGAAGATGGAGGGAGGGATGAGCAGTTCTTC. V gene TRBV28 combines with J gene TRBJ2-1, with 7 bases aligning to TRBD2. Looked up from germline, CDR1 is MDHEN and CDR2 is SYDVKM. The J segment lost 8 bases and the V segment lost 2 bases, leaving 9 bases of the junction unmatched. The CDR3 runs 15 residues.